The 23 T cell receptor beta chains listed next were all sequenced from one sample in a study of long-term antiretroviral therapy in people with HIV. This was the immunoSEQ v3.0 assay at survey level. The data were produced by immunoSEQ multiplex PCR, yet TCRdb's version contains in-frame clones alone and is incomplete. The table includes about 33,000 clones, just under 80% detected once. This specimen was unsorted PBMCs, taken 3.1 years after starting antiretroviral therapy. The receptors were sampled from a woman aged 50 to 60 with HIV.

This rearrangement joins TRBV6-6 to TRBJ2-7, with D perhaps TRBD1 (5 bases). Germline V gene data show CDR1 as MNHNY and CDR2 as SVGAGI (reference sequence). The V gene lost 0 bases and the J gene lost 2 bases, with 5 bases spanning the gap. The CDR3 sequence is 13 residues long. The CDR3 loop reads CASSYSDTYEQYV. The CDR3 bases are TGTGCCAGCAGTTACTCGGACACCTACGAGCAGTACGTC.

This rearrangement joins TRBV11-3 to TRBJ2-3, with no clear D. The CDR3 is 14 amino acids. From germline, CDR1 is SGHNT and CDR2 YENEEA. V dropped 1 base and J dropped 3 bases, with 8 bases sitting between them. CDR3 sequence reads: CASSLGASTDTQYF. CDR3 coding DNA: TGTGCCAGCAGCTTAGGGGCTAGTACAGATACGCAGTATTTT.

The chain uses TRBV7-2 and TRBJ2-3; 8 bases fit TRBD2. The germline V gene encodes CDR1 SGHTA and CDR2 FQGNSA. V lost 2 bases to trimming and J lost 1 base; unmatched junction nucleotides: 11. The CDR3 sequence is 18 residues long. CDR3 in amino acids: CASSLNPRETSGTDTQYF. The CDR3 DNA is TGTGCCAGCAGCTTAAACCCCCGAGAGACTAGCGGCACAGATACGCAGTATTTT.

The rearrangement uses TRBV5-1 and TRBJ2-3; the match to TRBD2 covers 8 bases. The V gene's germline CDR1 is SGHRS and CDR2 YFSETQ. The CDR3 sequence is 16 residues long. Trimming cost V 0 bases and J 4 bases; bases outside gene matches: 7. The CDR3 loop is CASSLGIAGQADTQYF. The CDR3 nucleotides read TGCGCCAGCAGCTTGGGCATAGCGGGGCAGGCAGATACGCAGTATTTT.

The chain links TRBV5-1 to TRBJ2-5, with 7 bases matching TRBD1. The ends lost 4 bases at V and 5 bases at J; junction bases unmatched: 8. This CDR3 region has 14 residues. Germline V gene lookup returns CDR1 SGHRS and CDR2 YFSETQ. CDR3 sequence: CASSPGTAHETQYF. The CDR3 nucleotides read TGCGCCAGCAGCCCCGGGACAGCCCACGAGACCCAGTACTTC. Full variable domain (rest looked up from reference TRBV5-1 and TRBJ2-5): KAGVTQTPRYLIKTRGQQVTLSCSPISGHRSVSWYQQTPGQGLQFLFEYFSETQRNKGNFPGRFSGRQFSNSRSEMNVSTLELGDSALYLCASSPGTAHETQYFGPGTRLLVL.

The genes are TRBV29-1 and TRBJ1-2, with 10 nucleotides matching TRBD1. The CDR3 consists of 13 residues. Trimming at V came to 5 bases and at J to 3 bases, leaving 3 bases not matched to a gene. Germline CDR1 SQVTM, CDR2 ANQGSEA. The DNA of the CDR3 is TGCAGCGTTTCCGGACAGGGGGACTATGGCTACACCTTC. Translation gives CSVSGQGDYGYTF.

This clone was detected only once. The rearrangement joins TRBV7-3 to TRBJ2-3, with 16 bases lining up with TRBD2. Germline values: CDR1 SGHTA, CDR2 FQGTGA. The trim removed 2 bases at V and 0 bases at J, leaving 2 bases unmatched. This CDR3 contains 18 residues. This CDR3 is CASSLGTSGGASTDTQYF. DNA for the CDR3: TGTGCCAGCAGCTTAGGGACTAGCGGGGGGGCTAGCACAGATACGCAGTATTTT.

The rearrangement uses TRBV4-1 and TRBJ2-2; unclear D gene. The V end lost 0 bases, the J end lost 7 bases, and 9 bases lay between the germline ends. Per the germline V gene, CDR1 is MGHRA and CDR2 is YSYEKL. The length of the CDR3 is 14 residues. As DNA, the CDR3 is TGCGCCAGCAGCCAAGATCCCCCCCACGGGGAGCTGTTTTTT. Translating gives CASSQDPPHGELFF.

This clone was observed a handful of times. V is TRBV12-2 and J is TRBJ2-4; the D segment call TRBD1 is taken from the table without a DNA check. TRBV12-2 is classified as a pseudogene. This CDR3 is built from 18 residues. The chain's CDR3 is CASRLRHRGRWAKNIQYF. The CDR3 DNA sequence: TGTGCAAGTCGCTTACGGCACAGGGGGCGATGGGCCAAAAACATTCAGTACTTC.

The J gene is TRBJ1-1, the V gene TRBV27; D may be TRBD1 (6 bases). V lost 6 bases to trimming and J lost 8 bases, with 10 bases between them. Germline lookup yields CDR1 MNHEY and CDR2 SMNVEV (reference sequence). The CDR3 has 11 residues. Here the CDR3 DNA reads TGTGCCAGCAGACTAGGGGGAGAAGCTTTCTTT. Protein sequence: CASRLGGEAFF.

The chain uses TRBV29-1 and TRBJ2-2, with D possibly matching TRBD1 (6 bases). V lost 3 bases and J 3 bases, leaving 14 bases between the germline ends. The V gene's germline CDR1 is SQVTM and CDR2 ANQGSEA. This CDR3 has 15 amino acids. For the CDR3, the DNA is TGCAGCGTTGAGACACCCAAGGGGGACACCGGGGAGCTGTTTTTT. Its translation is CSVETPKGDTGELFF.

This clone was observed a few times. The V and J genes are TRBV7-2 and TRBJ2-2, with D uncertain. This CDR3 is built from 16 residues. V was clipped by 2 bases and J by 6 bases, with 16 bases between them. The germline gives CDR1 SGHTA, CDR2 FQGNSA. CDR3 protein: CASSLSWVREAGELFF. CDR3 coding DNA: TGTGCCAGCAGCTTAAGTTGGGTGCGAGAAGCCGGGGAGCTGTTTTTT.

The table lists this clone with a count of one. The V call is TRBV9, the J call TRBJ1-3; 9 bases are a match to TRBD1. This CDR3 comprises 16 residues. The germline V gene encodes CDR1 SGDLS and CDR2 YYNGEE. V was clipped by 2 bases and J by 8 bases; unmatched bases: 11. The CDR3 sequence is CASSVKAGTGSHTIYF. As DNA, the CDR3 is TGTGCCAGCAGCGTTAAAGCCGGGACAGGGAGTCACACCATATATTTT.

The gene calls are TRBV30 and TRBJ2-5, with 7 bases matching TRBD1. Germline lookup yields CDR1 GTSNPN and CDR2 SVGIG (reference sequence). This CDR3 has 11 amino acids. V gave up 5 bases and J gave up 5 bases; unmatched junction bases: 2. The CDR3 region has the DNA TGTGCCTGGGACAGGGCGGAGACCCAGTACTTC. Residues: CAWDRAETQYF.

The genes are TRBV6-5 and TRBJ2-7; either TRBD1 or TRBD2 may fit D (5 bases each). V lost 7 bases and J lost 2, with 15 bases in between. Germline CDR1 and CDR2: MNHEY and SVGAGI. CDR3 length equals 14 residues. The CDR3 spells CASTIRTGPYEQYV. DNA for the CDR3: TGTGCCAGCACAATCAGGACGGGGCCCTACGAGCAGTACGTC.

As DNA, the CDR3 is TGTGCCAGCAGCGTAGCGCTAGCGGGGCGTGATACGCAGTATTTT. Residues: CASSVALAGRDTQYF. The chain employs TRBV9 and TRBJ2-3; 9 bases are a match to TRBD2. J gave up 6 bases and V 0 bases, and 5 bases lay outside the gene matches. Germline V CDR1 and CDR2: SGDLS, YYNGEE. This CDR3 is built from 15 residues.

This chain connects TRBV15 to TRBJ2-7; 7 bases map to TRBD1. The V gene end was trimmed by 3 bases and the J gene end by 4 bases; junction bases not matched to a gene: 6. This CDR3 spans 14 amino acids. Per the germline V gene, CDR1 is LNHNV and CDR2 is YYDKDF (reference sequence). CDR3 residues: CATSSRQGGYEQYV. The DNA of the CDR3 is TGTGCCACCAGCAGCCGACAGGGCGGATACGAGCAGTACGTC.

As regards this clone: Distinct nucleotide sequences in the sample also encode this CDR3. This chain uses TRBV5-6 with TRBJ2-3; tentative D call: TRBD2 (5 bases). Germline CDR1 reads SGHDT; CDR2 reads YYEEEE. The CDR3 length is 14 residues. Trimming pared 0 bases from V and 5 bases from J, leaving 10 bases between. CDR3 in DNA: TGTGCCAGCAGCTTGGGACGTGGAGGAGATACGCAGTATTTT. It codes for CASSLGRGGDTQYF. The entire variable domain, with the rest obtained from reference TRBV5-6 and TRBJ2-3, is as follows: DAGVTQSPTHLIKTRGQQVTLRCSPKSGHDTVSWYQQALGQGPQFIFQYYEEEERQRGNFPDRFSGHQFPNYSSELNVNALLLGDSALYLCASSLGRGGDTQYFGPGTRLTVL.

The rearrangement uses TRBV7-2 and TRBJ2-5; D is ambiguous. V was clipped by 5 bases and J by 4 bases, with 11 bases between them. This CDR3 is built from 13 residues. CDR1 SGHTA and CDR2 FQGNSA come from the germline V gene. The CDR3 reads CASSPNRAETQYF. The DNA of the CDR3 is TGTGCCAGCAGCCCCAACAGAGCAGAGACCCAGTACTTC.

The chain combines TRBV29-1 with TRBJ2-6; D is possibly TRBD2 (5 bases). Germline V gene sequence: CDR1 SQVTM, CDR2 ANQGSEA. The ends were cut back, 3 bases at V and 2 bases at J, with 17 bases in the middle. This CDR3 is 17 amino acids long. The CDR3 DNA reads TGCAGCGTTGACGATTTTGGGTCCGGGACTGGGGCCAACGTCCTGACTTTC. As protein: CSVDDFGSGTGANVLTF.

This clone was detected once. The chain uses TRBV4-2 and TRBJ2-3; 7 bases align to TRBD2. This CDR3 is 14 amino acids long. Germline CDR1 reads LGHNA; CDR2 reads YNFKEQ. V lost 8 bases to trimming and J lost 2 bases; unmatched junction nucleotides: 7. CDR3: CASRTGLITDTQYF. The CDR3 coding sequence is TGTGCCAGCCGTACGGGACTAATCACAGATACGCAGTATTTT.

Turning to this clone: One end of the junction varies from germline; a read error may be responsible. This chain's CDR3 is CASSPGGF. CDR3 sequence (DNA): TGTGCCAGCAGTCCCGGCGGATTT. This chain uses TRBV2 with TRBJ1-6; D is ambiguous. In germline, CDR1 is SNHLY, CDR2 FYNNEI. The CDR3 consists of 8 residues.

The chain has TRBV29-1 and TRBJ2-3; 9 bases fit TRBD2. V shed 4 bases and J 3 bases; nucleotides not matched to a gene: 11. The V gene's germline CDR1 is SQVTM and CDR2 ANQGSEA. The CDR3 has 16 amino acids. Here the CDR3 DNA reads TGCAGCGTTGTCCTTAGCGGGCGGGGGGGAACAGATACGCAGTATTTT. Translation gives CSVVLSGRGGTDTQYF.